The rows below give T cell receptor beta chains drawn from one sample of a study of human T cells and chemical hapten exposure. MiXCR, applied by TCRdb to the RACE reads, yields one record per CDR3 protein. The sample shows approximately 84,000 distinct CDR3 sequences, approximately 8% of them seen only once. Sequenced material: whole blood. The receptors were gathered from a male donor in good health. Some clones in this sample may be carry-over from other donors' samples. Both conserved end residues are part of each CDR3. The order of the fields is clone size, D gene, V gene, J gene, CDR3 protein, CDR3 DNA. The D gene is left open where the match is weak. Clone size appears in some rows only: once, few, many, or a class for an expanded clone.

many,TRBD2,TRBV6-5,TRBJ2-1,CASSSSGSSYNEQFF,TGTGCCAGCAGCTCTAGCGGGAGCAGCTACAATGAGCAGTTCTTC
.,.,TRBV6-6,TRBJ1-6,CASSYRKDSPLHF,TGTGCCAGCAGTTACCGGAAGGATTCACCCCTCCACTTT
many,.,TRBV10-3,TRBJ1-6,CAISDDSYNSPLHF,TGTGCCATCAGTGATGACTCCTATAATTCACCCCTCCACTTT
few,.,TRBV29-1,TRBJ1-1,CSVVMNTEAFF,TGCAGCGTTGTGATGAACACTGAAGCTTTCTTT
many,.,TRBV7-8,TRBJ2-7,CASSLEGLPYEQYF,TGTGCCAGCAGCTTAGAGGGACTTCCCTACGAGCAGTACTTC
many,.,TRBV6-6,TRBJ1-1,CASRELRNTEAFF,TGTGCCAGCAGAGAACTGAGGAACACTGAAGCTTTCTTT
many,TRBD1,TRBV20-1,TRBJ1-2,CSAWTGGTSNYGYTF,TGCAGTGCTTGGACAGGGGGGACCTCTAACTATGGCTACACCTTC
few,.,TRBV20-1,TRBJ1-4,CRAQGGATNEKLFF,TGCAGGGCTCAGGGAGGGGCAACTAATGAAAAACTGTTTTTT
few,TRBD1,TRBV11-2,TRBJ1-6,CASSRKGQGNSPLHF,TGTGCCAGCAGCCGAAAGGGACAGGGGAATTCACCCCTCCACTTT
.,TRBD1,TRBV12-5,TRBJ2-7,CASGATGLLYEQYF,TGTGCTAGTGGTGCGACAGGGCTTCTCTACGAGCAGTACTTC
.,.,TRBV11-2,TRBJ1-5,CASSHREMEPQHF,TGTGCCAGCAGCCACAGGGAAATGGAGCCCCAGCATTTT